This record concerns one T cell receptor (beta chain) sequence. The antigen is not known. Unstimulated regulatory T cells (CD4+CD25+CD127-), CD4+CD25- non-regulatory cells, CD4 and CD8 cells were FACS-sorted from thawed PBMCs. The data were taken from a study of Tregs in tolerant kidney transplant recipients. Study observations and caveats: For some patients, primers changed over time, blocking nucleotide-level comparison. Donor-specific Treg expansion exceeded global Treg expansion in tolerant patients, suggesting antigen drive.

Profiled with immunoSEQ multiplex PCR; TCRdb holds only in-frame clones, not every one. The data hold 55,000 to 80,000 clones, with 95% to 98% observed a single time. The sample in question was Tregs from blood, obtained before the transplant. The origin of this receptor is a human donor who received a combined kidney and bone marrow transplant.

The CDR3 spells CASSLTSEQFF. The CDR3 DNA sequence: TGTGCCAGCAGCCTCACAAGTGAGCAGTTCTTC. The J gene is TRBJ2-1, the V gene TRBV7-6; D unclear. Germline CDR1 and CDR2: SGHVS and FNYEAQ. V was pared by 5 bases and J by 9 bases, with 8 bases between. CDR3 length equals 11 residues.